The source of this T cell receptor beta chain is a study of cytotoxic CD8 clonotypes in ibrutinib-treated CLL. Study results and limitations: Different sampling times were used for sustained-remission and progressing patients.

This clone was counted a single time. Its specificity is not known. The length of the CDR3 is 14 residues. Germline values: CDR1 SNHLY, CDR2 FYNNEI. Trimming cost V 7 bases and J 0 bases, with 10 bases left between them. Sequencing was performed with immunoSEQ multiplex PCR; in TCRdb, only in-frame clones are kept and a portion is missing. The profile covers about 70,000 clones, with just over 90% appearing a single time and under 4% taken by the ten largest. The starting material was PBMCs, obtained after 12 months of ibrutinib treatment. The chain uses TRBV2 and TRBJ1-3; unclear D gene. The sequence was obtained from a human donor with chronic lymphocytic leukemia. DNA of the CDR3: TGTGCCAGCAAGACGGCTCACTCTGGAAACACCATATATTTT. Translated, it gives CASKTAHSGNTIYF.